This entry lists 11 T cell receptor beta chains sequenced from one sample in a study of beta chain features in type 1 diabetes. The investigators reverse transcribed all of the isolated RNA, so they sequenced expressed TCRB transcripts. Using immunoSEQ multiplex PCR, the repertoire was profiled, and TCRdb retains in-frame clones only, with some absent. The repertoire holds roughly 150,000 clones, with around 10% as singletons. Material for sequencing was central memory CD4+ T cells from blood. Every receptor here comes from a man younger than 35 in good health.

The chain is built from TRBV19 and TRBJ2-1; tentative D call: TRBD1 (5 bases). Germline V CDR1 and CDR2: LNHDA, SQIVND (reference sequence). CDR3 length equals 14 residues. The germline V and J ends were trimmed by 1 base and 4 bases, with 8 bases remaining between them. The CDR3 here is CASSIGRQYNEQFF. As DNA, the CDR3 is TGTGCCAGTAGTATAGGCCGACAGTACAATGAGCAGTTCTTC.

The sample holds a few counts of this clone. CDR3 nucleotides: TGTGCCAGCAGTTATACCAGGGCGAACACTGAAGCTTTCTTT. This translates into CASSYTRANTEAFF. This chain connects TRBV6-5 to TRBJ1-1, with D perhaps matching TRBD1 (5 bases). The V gene's germline CDR1 is MNHEY and CDR2 SVGAGI. This CDR3 is built from 14 residues. Trimming pared 3 bases from V and 1 base from J, leaving 9 bases between.

The chain joins TRBV7-9 to TRBJ2-5, with 10 bases lining up with TRBD1. V shed 4 bases and J 5 bases; nucleotides not matched to a gene: 4. This CDR3 contains 14 residues. Germline V gene data show CDR1 as SEHNR and CDR2 as FQNEAQ (reference sequence). Written as DNA, the CDR3 is TGTGCCAGCAGCTCGACAGGGGGCAGGGAGACCCAGTACTTC. This encodes CASSSTGGRETQYF. The full variable domain, with the rest looked up from reference TRBV7-9 and TRBJ2-5, is DTGVSQNPRHKITKRGQNVTFRCDPISEHNRLYWYRQTLGQGPEFLTYFQNEAQLEKSRLLSDRFSAERPKGSFSTLEIQRTEQGDSAMYLCASSSTGGRETQYFGPGTRLLVL.

This clone was seen repeatedly, ten times or more. The chain links TRBV9 to TRBJ1-3, with 7 positions matching TRBD1. Per the germline V gene, CDR1 is SGDLS and CDR2 is YYNGEE. With V trimmed by 5 bases and J by 7 bases, 6 bases remained unmatched. The CDR3 has 13 residues. For the CDR3, the DNA is TGTGCCAGCAGACAGGGGATGGTCAACACCATATATTTT. It specifies CASRQGMVNTIYF. Filled out from reference TRBV9 and TRBJ1-3, the complete variable domain reads DSGVTQTPKHLITATGQRVTLRCSPRSGDLSVYWYQQSLDQGLQFLIQYYNGEERAKGNILERFSAQQFPDLHSELNLSSLELGDSALYFCASRQGMVNTIYFGEGSWLTVV.

The V and J genes are TRBV5-1 and TRBJ1-4; a weak D match, TRBD1 (6 bases). Between the trimmed V and J ends, which lost 2 bases and 8 bases, there was a span of 16 bases. The CDR3 extends over 15 amino acids. The V gene's germline CDR1 is SGHRS and CDR2 YFSETQ. CDR3 nucleotides: TGCGCCAGCAGCTTCCGACAGGACTTGGGCGAAAAACTGTTTTTT. Translated, it gives CASSFRQDLGEKLFF.

For this clone: Other DNA sequences in the sample encode the same CDR3. The chain employs TRBV28 and TRBJ2-2; D ambiguous. CDR1 MDHEN and CDR2 SYDVKM come from the germline V gene. The CDR3 is made up of 12 amino acids. V was trimmed by 3 bases and J by 5 bases, leaving 4 bases between them. In nucleotides, the CDR3 is TGTGCCAGCAGTTTGACAACCGGGGAGCTGTTTTTT. Translated, it gives CASSLTTGELFF.

CDR3 in amino acids: CASRKDSMSYNEQFF. CDR3 sequence (DNA): TGTGCCAGTAGGAAGGACAGCATGTCCTACAATGAGCAGTTCTTC. The gene calls are TRBV19 and TRBJ2-1, with D possibly TRBD1 on 6 matching bases. With 6 bases removed from V and 1 base from J, the gap between germline ends came to 13 bases. Germline V CDR1 and CDR2: LNHDA, SQIVND (reference sequence). The CDR3 has 15 residues.

This rearrangement joins TRBV28 to TRBJ1-1; 7 nucleotides match TRBD1. The germline gives CDR1 MDHEN, CDR2 SYDVKM. J was trimmed by 0 bases and V by 0 bases; bases with no gene match: 1. The CDR3 totals 15 residues. CDR3 bases: TGTGCCAGCAGTTTATGGGACAGGATGAACACTGAAGCTTTCTTT. Its translation is CASSLWDRMNTEAFF.

This clone was detected many times. V is TRBV18 and J is TRBJ1-5; D unresolved. Germline V gene sequence: CDR1 KGHSH, CDR2 LQKENI. The CDR3 runs 12 residues. The germline V and J ends were trimmed by 6 bases and 4 bases, with 7 bases remaining between them. CDR3 in DNA: TGTGCCAGCTCCCCCGTGAATCAGCCCCAGCATTTT. This gives the protein CASSPVNQPQHF.

This clone was counted between two and nine times. A read error may explain this, as a much larger clone is one base away. The V and J genes are TRBV28 and TRBJ2-5; D not certain. TRBJ2-7 matches the DNA end more closely, so the J call is doubtful. Germline lookup yields CDR1 MDHEN and CDR2 SYDVKM. This CDR3 is built from 11 residues. The CDR3 sequence is CASRSAYEQYF. The DNA for the CDR3 is TGTGCCAGCAGATCAGCCTACGAGCAGTACTTC.

This chain joins TRBV7-2 and TRBJ1-5, with 8 bases that match TRBD1. V shed 5 bases and J 4 bases; nucleotides not matched to a gene: 10. Germline CDR1 is SGHTA and CDR2 is FQGNSA. This CDR3 is built from 16 residues. This CDR3 reads CASSRERTGRNQPQHF. The CDR3 DNA reads as TGTGCCAGCAGCAGAGAACGGACAGGGAGAAATCAGCCCCAGCATTTT.